This T cell receptor beta chain emerged from a study of circulating CD8 cells and anti-PD-1 response in melanoma. This clonotype is classed as medium-sized. As yet, its antigen is unknown. Live CD3+CD8+TCRalphabeta+ cells were sorted into four subsets by PD-1 and/or TIGIT. Each library started from roughly 15 ng of total RNA using the QIAseq Immune Repertoire TCR panel. TCRdb analysed the reads with MiXCR anew, one entry per CDR3 protein. The sample shows about 2,000 distinct CDR3 sequences, under 8% of them seen only once. Study-level results: Clonotype sharing was highest between DPOS and TIGIT subsets. Published repertoire comparisons used only baseline and M1 samples from a small cohort with few responders.

CDR1 MNHEY and CDR2 SMNVEV come from the germline V gene (reference sequence). V trimming: 8 bases; J trimming: 5 bases; junction bases outside the gene matches: 11. The CDR3 is made up of 14 amino acids. This receptor was obtained from a human donor with melanoma. The input for sequencing was CD8+ T cells from PBMCs, taken at baseline or after one month of anti-PD-1 therapy (not recorded which). V is TRBV27 and J is TRBJ2-7; 8 bases align to TRBD2. The CDR3 region is CASAPGLVFDEQYF. The CDR3 DNA reads as TGTGCCAGCGCACCGGGACTAGTTTTTGACGAGCAGTACTTC.